This T cell receptor (beta chain) was sequenced for a study of T-cell reconstitution after alpha-beta-depleted transplantation in children. TCRbeta library preparation incorporated unique molecular identifiers. Each CDR3 protein is one row after TCRdb ran MiXCR on the PCR reads. The sample holds over 70,000 distinct CDR3 sequences, 12% seen once. This clonotype came up a few times. This CDR3 spans 14 amino acids. J lost 5 bases, V lost 5 bases, and 5 bases had no gene match. CDR1 and CDR2 from the germline V gene are KGHDR and SFDVKD. The sequencing used PBMCs from the stem cell graft donor, collected from the stem cell graft. The receptor comes from a human donor who donated a stem cell graft to a child with inherited bone marrow failure. The gene calls are TRBV24-1 and TRBJ2-1, with TRBD2 matching over 7 bases. DNA for the CDR3: TGTGCCACCAGTGGGGGAGGGATGCACAATGAGCAGTTCTTC. Residues: CATSGGGMHNEQFF.